Each of the 10 T cell receptor beta chains below was sequenced from the same sample in a study of blood T cell repertoires in COVID-19. Some clones are missing from TCRdb's copy, which holds only in-frame ones; the method was immunoSEQ multiplex PCR. This sample has some 230,000 clones, with approximately 81% found just once. Sequenced input: peripheral blood. Receptor source: a man aged 45-60 years who had recovered from COVID-19.

V usage is TRBV4-1 and J usage is TRBJ2-4, with 9 nucleotides matching TRBD1. Germline loops: CDR1 MGHRA, CDR2 YSYEKL. This CDR3 contains 15 residues. The junction had 4 bases not matched to a gene; V was cut back by 0 bases and J by 7 bases. CDR3 amino acids: CASSQEEGQGNIQYF. CDR3 in DNA: TGCGCCAGCAGCCAAGAAGAAGGACAGGGGAACATTCAGTACTTC.

The genes are TRBV11-2 and TRBJ2-7; 12 bases fit TRBD2. The CDR3 is 16 residues long. Germline CDR1 and CDR2: SGHAT and FQNNGV. J was trimmed by 2 bases and V by 5 bases; bases with no gene match: 7. The chain's CDR3 is CASSTRTSGKTYEQYF. In DNA, the CDR3 is TGTGCCAGCAGCACCCGGACTAGCGGGAAAACCTACGAGCAGTACTTC.

Worth noting for this clone: Other nucleotide sequences in the sample specify the same CDR3. This chain uses TRBV14 with TRBJ2-1; D unclear. The CDR3 covers 16 residues. V was clipped by 1 base and J by 0 bases, with 10 bases between them. CDR1 and CDR2 (germline): SGHDN, FVKESK. The CDR3 is CASSQGVRGSYNEQFF. Written as DNA, the CDR3 is TGTGCCAGCAGCCAAGGGGTGCGAGGCTCCTACAATGAGCAGTTCTTC.

This chain joins TRBV27 and TRBJ1-2; D unresolved. CDR1 is MNHEY and CDR2 is SMNVEV in the germline V gene (reference sequence). Trimming stripped 6 bases from V and 4 bases from J, with 15 bases between. The CDR3 is 14 residues long. The CDR3 spells CASSPWRSSYGYTF. In DNA form, the CDR3 reads TGTGCCAGCAGCCCGTGGAGGTCGAGCTATGGCTACACCTTC.

A single count supports this clone. CDR3 residues: CASSQSRGRGGSDTQYF. CDR3 sequence (DNA): TGTGCCAGCAGCCAATCGAGAGGGCGTGGTGGATCAGATACGCAGTATTTT. The J gene is TRBJ2-3, the V gene TRBV3-1 (or the pseudogene TRBV3-2), with D possibly matching TRBD2 (5 bases). The length of the CDR3 is 17 residues. Per the germline V gene, CDR1 is LGHDT and CDR2 is YNNKEL (reference sequence). The V end lost 2 bases, the J end lost 4 bases, and 19 bases lay between the germline ends.

This chain uses TRBV15 with TRBJ2-3; 9 nucleotides line up with TRBD1. V dropped 1 base and J dropped 3; count of bases not matched to a gene: 2. This CDR3 is built from 15 residues. The V gene's germline CDR1 is LNHNV and CDR2 YYDKDF (reference sequence). CDR3 sequence reads: CATSRGDRGTDTQYF. The CDR3 region has the DNA TGTGCCACCAGCAGAGGAGACAGGGGGACAGATACGCAGTATTTT. Using reference TRBV15 and TRBJ2-3 for the parts outside the CDR3, the full variable domain is DAMVIQNPRYQVTQFGKPVTLSCSQTLNHNVMYWYQQKSSQAPKLLFHYYDKDFNNEADTPDNFQSRRPNTSFCFLDIRSPGLGDTAMYLCATSRGDRGTDTQYFGPGTRLTVL.

The chain employs TRBV6-6 and TRBJ2-1; the match to TRBD2 covers 10 bases. Trimming at V came to 6 bases and at J to 7 bases, leaving 6 bases not matched to a gene. In germline, CDR1 is MNHNY, CDR2 SVGAGI (reference sequence). The CDR3 extends over 14 amino acids. CDR3 region: CASRLGTSDNEQFF. CDR3 sequence (DNA): TGTGCCAGCAGGCTCGGGACTAGCGATAATGAGCAGTTCTTC.

The DNA of the CDR3 is TGTGCCAGCGTAATGGCCCATAGCAATCAGCCCCAGCATTTT. It is translated as CASVMAHSNQPQHF. The chain carries TRBV6-5 and TRBJ1-5; D is undetermined. CDR1 is MNHEY, CDR2 SVGAGI, per germline. The CDR3 runs to 14 residues. V dropped 8 bases and J dropped 0 bases, with 11 bases sitting between them.

This clone appeared once. The chain combines TRBV6-6 with TRBJ2-4; 7 nucleotides align to TRBD2. Losses at the gene ends were 6 bases for V and 3 bases for J; bases not matched to a gene: 8. The CDR3 extends over 15 amino acids. Germline V lookup: CDR1 MNHNY, CDR2 SVGAGI (reference sequence). The CDR3 loop is CASSPSGIGKNIQYF. The DNA of the CDR3 is TGTGCCAGCAGCCCCAGCGGGATAGGCAAAAACATTCAGTACTTC.

This chain links TRBV7-8 with TRBJ2-5; no reliable D call. This CDR3 is 14 amino acids long. Per the germline V gene, CDR1 is SGHVS and CDR2 is FQNEAQ. Trimming cost V 5 bases and J 2 bases, with 12 bases left between them. CDR3 DNA: TGTGCCAGCAGCCCTACCCGGGTTCAAGAGACCCAGTACTTC. It translates to CASSPTRVQETQYF.